This entry is about one TCR beta chain. The target of this receptor is not known. Base-call qualities are not available, and no considerably larger clone is one nucleotide away. Library generation was performed with 5' RACE. Data came from an Illumina HiSeq 2500. A second PCR of 7 to 11 cycles was performed with a sample-barcoded 5' primer and a J-beta primer mix. Each TCR beta cDNA molecule received a unique molecular identifier from a template-switch 5' adaptor carrying 12 random nucleotides. Each sample yielded at least 3 million CDR3-containing paired-end reads. First-strand cDNA was synthesized from all RNA with the Mint cDNA synthesis kit, primed by a TRBC-specific oligonucleotide. Following uracil-DNA glycosylase treatment, all cDNA underwent a first 18-cycle PCR with the universal primers M1SS and BC2_uni_R. In the authors' own workflow: For normalization, 1 million high-quality reads were randomly selected from each sample, with every read carrying a distinct molecular identifier. Reads sharing molecular identifiers were discarded rather than binned into consensus sequences. MiTCR, run with a Q25 quality threshold and the strictest error-elimination algorithm, handled CDR3 identification, clonotype clustering and error correction. Lower-bound total TCR beta diversity was estimated with a nonparametric unseen species model using Euler transformation. TCRdb trimmed the raw reads at Q25, called clones with MiXCR and kept productive beta chains. Entries that share a CDR3 protein sequence are merged under the most common genes and DNA. Here the V and J calls rest on TCRdb's processing, not on the authors' analysis. A total of 650,000 to 1,000,000 distinct CDR3 sequences appear in this sample, roughly 46% of them only once. The ten largest account for around a sixth of the sample.

The entry originates in a study of blood T cells in healthy people across ages (dated by TCRdb to between 2014 and 2017). For the study in its entirety: In model experiments, roughly one uniquely barcoded TCR beta cDNA molecule per two T cells was captured by template switching. Age-related changes in TCR beta repertoire diversity were measured in the study by deep sequencing normalized with unique cDNA molecular identifiers. Donors were grouped into four age groups: young (average approximately 15 years), middle-aged (roughly 40), aged (around 60) and long-lived (around 80). To avoid experimental bias, donors of different ages were distributed randomly across sequencing lanes. Two additional independent replicas of 1 million unique cDNA reads from the same blood draw were analyzed for two donors (one aged 18 to 29 and one aged 80 or older).

The CDR3 goes from the cysteine to the phenylalanine over 15 residues. CDR3 DNA only is kept here, 45 bases in frame from base 1. CDR1 and CDR2 are drawn from the germline V gene: MNHEY, SVGAGI. V is trimmed back by 6 bases and J by 0 bases, and the junction contains 6 bases that no gene match accounts for. The roughly 38 donors, aged about 6 to 95 years, were systemically healthy Caucasian individuals from Russia. About 10 milliliters of peripheral blood were collected from each donor into EDTA-treated Vacutainer tubes. Ficoll-Paque density-gradient centrifugation was used to isolate PBMCs, with at least 6.5 million per sample. Total RNA, at least 6 micrograms per sample, was extracted from PBMCs with Trizol reagent. For every donor, flow cytometry on a PBMC aliquot measured the percentage of naive CD45RAhigh/CD27high T cells. Beyond this particular receptor, the publication reports: Estimates of total diversity from one million sequenced T cells were regarded as lower bounds and underestimates. Donor CMV infection status was unknown, potentially confounding age-related changes in expanded clonotypes. Since profiling was done on bulk unsorted PBMCs, naive and antigen-experienced compartments could not be conclusively compared. Observed TCR beta diversity correlated strongly with the percentage of naive T cells measured by flow cytometry. Observed TCR beta diversity per million T cells fell roughly linearly with age, and a significant reduction was already apparent by age around 39. Compared with the aged group, the long-lived group had more naive CD4+ T cells, fewer expanded clones and increased TCR diversity, suggesting age selection.

Here the chain combines TRBV6-5 and TRBJ2-5, and 8 junctional nucleotides match TRBD2. The sample taken for sequencing was blood. This TCR was sampled from a man of 80 years or more in good health. CDR3 protein: CASSPRGRYQETQYF. The DNA sequence is TGTGCCAGCAGCCCTCGCGGGAGGTACCAAGAGACCCAGTACTTC.